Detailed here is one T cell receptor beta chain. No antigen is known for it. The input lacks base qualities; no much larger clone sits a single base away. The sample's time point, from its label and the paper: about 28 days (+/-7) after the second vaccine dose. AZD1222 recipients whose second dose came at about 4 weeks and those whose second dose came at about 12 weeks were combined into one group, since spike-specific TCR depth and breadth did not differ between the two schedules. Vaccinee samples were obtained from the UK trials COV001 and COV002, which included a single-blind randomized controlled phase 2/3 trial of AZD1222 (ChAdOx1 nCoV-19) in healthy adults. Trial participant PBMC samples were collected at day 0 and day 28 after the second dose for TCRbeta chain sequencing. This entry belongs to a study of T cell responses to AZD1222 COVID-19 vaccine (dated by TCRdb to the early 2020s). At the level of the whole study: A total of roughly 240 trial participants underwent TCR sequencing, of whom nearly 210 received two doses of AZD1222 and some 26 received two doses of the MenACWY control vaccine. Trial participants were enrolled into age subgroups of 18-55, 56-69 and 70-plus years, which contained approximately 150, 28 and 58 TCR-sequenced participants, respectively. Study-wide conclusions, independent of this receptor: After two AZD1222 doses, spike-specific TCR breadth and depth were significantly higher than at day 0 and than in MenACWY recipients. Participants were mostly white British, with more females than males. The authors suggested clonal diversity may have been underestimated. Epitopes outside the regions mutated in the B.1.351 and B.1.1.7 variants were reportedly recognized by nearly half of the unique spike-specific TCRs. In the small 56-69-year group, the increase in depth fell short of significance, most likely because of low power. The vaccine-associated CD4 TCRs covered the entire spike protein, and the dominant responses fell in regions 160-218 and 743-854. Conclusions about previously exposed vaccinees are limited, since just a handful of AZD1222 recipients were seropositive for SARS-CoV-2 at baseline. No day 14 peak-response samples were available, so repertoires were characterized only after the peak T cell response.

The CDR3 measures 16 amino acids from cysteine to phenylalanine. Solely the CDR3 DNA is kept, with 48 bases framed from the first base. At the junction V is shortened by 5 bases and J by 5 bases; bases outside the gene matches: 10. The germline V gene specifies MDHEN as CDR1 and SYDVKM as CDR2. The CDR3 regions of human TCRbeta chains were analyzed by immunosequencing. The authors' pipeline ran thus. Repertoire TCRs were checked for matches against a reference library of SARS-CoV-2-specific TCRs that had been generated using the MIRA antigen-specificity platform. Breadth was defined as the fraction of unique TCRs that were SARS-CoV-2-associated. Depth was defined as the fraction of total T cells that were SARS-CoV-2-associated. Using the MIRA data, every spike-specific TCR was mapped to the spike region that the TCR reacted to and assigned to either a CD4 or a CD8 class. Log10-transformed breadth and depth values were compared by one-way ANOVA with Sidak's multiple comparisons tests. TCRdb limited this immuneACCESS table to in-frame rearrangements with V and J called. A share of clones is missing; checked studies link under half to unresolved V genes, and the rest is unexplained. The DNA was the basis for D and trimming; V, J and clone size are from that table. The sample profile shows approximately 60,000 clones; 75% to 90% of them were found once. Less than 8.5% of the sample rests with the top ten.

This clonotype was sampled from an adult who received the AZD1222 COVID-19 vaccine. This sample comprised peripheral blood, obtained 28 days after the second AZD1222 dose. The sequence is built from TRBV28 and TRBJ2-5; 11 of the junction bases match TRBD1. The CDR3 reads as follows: CASSPLDRGLEETQYF. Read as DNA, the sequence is TGTGCCAGCAGTCCTTTGGACAGGGGGCTAGAGGAGACCCAGTACTTC.